Following are 16 T cell receptor beta chains from one sample sequenced in a study of T cell repertoires in cytomegalovirus infection. For these TCRs, the target antigens are not known. TCRdb independently ran MiXCR on the reads; one entry per CDR3 protein. The data contain 90,000 to 120,000 distinct CDR3 sequences, 35% to 50% of them singletons. Sequenced here: CD8+ T cells from cultured PBMCs, sampled from culture after CMV antigen stimulation. These receptors all come from a human donor in good health (CMV status not recorded). Some clones in this sample may be carry-over from other donors' samples.

The V call is TRBV3-1, the J call TRBJ2-5, with D unresolved. CDR1 and CDR2 from the germline V gene are LGHDT and YNNKEL (reference sequence). This CDR3 comprises 13 residues. The V gene lost 2 bases and the J gene lost 4 bases, with 8 bases spanning the gap. The CDR3 loop reads CASSQILGETQYF. CDR3 DNA sequence: TGTGCCAGCAGCCAAATACTCGGAGAGACCCAGTACTTC.

This clonotype was seen only a few times. This chain links TRBV7-9 with TRBJ2-1, with D unresolved. CDR1 and CDR2 from the germline V gene are SEHNR and FQNEAQ (reference sequence). CDR3 length equals 15 residues. V lost 5 bases to trimming and J lost 6 bases, with 17 bases between them. CDR3 protein: CASSTTSVTPNEQFF. In DNA form, the CDR3 reads TGTGCCAGCAGCACAACATCCGTGACCCCCAATGAGCAGTTCTTC.

V gene TRBV7-2 combines with J gene TRBJ2-7; 9 positions agree with TRBD1. The V segment lost 3 bases and the J segment 6 bases; nucleotides outside the gene matches: 3. The CDR3 consists of 13 residues. CDR1 and CDR2 (germline): SGHTA, FQGNSA. The CDR3 DNA is TGTGCCAGCAGCTTGGGACAGGGCTGCGAGCAGTACTTC. As protein: CASSLGQGCEQYF.

This clonotype was seen just once. This sequence joins TRBV29-1 and TRBJ1-5; 7 bases are shared with TRBD1. The CDR3 loop spans 13 amino acids. Trimming cost V 3 bases and J 3 bases; bases outside gene matches: 2. Germline CDR1 and CDR2: SQVTM and ANQGSEA. In DNA, the CDR3 is TGCAGCGTTGACAGGGGGGACAATCAGCCCCAGCATTTT. This encodes CSVDRGDNQPQHF.

CDR3 loop: CASSFLRQVREQYF. In nucleotides, the CDR3 is TGTGCCAGCAGTTTCCTACGACAGGTCCGCGAGCAGTACTTC. The chain has TRBV6-2 or TRBV6-3 and TRBJ2-7; tentatively, D is TRBD1 (6 bases). Deletions cut 4 bases from V and 6 bases from J, with 16 bases between. This CDR3 region has 14 residues. Germline assignment: CDR1 MNHEY and CDR2 SVGEGT.

This clonotype was counted a few times. The V gene is TRBV12-3 or TRBV12-4, the J gene TRBJ1-2; 7 bases match TRBD1. V trimming: 4 bases; J trimming: 8 bases; junction bases outside the gene matches: 4. The CDR3 contains 12 residues. CDR3 DNA sequence: TGTGCCAGCAGTTCGGGGACAGAAGGCTACACCTTC. Protein product: CASSSGTEGYTF.

This clonotype has ten or more counts. This sequence joins TRBV12-3 or TRBV12-4 and TRBJ1-1, with TRBD1 matching over 7 bases. This CDR3 comprises 14 residues. The junction had 10 bases not matched to a gene; V was cut back by 6 bases and J by 6 bases. CDR3 sequence (DNA): TGTGCCAGCAGAGGTATACAGGGGTCGCCTGAAGCTTTCTTT. This gives the protein CASRGIQGSPEAFF.

The V gene is TRBV7-6, the J gene TRBJ2-4; D gene uncertain. V lost 1 base, J lost 9 bases, and 7 bases lay in between. The CDR3 extends over 12 amino acids. Looked up from germline, CDR1 is SGHVS and CDR2 is FNYEAQ. For the CDR3, the DNA is TGTGCCAGCAGCTTAGGCATGAGCATTCAGTACTTC. This codes for CASSLGMSIQYF.

The genes are TRBV10-3 and TRBJ2-7; D possibly corresponds to TRBD2 (5 bases). Germline loops: CDR1 ENHRY, CDR2 SYGVKD. This CDR3 is 15 amino acids long. V shed 2 bases and J shed 2 bases, with 13 bases lying between them. The CDR3 region has the DNA TGTGCCATCAGTGAGGAACCGAGGGAAACCTACGAGCAGTACTTC. It encodes CAISEEPRETYEQYF.

This clonotype has just one count. This chain joins TRBV6-5 and TRBJ2-7; 7 positions agree with TRBD1. This CDR3 comprises 11 residues. Germline V gene data show CDR1 as MNHEY and CDR2 as SVGAGI. J was trimmed by 7 bases and V by 5 bases; bases with no gene match: 2. CDR3 nucleotide sequence: TGTGCCAGCAGTATACAGGGGGAGCAGTACTTC. This gives the protein CASSIQGEQYF.

This chain links TRBV6-6 with TRBJ2-7; 13 bases match TRBD2. Germline values: CDR1 MNHNY, CDR2 SVGAGI (reference sequence). With V trimmed by 4 bases and J by 5 bases, 5 bases remained unmatched. The CDR3 consists of 15 residues. CDR3 bases: TGTGCCAGCAGTTCCGGACTAGCGGGGGAAAACGAGCAGTACTTC. Amino acids: CASSSGLAGENEQYF.

The V call is TRBV7-6, the J call TRBJ2-7; possibly TRBD2 for D (5 bases). Trimming shortened V by 3 bases and J by 5 bases, and 11 bases separated the two germline ends. Germline CDR1 SGHVS, CDR2 FNYEAQ. The CDR3 runs to 13 residues. The CDR3 nucleotides read TGTGCCAGCAGCTTGTACGGAGCGGACGAGCAGTACTTC. Its protein product is CASSLYGADEQYF.

This clonotype has a handful of counts. The CDR3 nucleotides read TGTGCCAGCAGCTTAAGCGGGGGGGCCTCCTACGAGCAGTACTTC. It encodes CASSLSGGASYEQYF. The V gene is TRBV7-9, the J gene TRBJ2-7, with 10 bases matching TRBD2. The CDR3 consists of 15 residues. Germline V gene sequence: CDR1 SEHNR, CDR2 FQNEAQ (reference sequence). The ends lost 2 bases at V and 0 bases at J; junction bases unmatched: 1.

Only a few counts were recorded for this clonotype. The CDR3 bases are TGTGCCAGCAGCTTGGAAGGGCCTGGTGGAGATACGCAGTATTTT. Its protein product is CASSLEGPGGDTQYF. The chain has TRBV5-5 and TRBJ2-3, with no clear D. CDR1 and CDR2 (germline): SGHKS, YYEKEE (reference sequence). V lost 0 bases and J lost 5, with 13 bases in between. There are 15 residues in the CDR3. Combining the CDR3 with reference TRBV5-5 and TRBJ2-3 gives the whole variable domain DAGVTQSPTHLIKTRGQQVTLRCSPISGHKSVSWYQQVLGQGPQFIFQYYEKEERGRGNFPDRFSARQFPNYSSELNVNALLLGDSALYLCASSLEGPGGDTQYFGPGTRLTVL.

This clonotype was seen a handful of times. This chain connects TRBV12-3 or TRBV12-4 to TRBJ2-7; 7 bases are shared with TRBD1. CDR3 size: 13 residues. V lost 5 bases, J lost 3 bases, and 4 bases stayed unmatched. The CDR3 spells CASSRRDSYEQYF. CDR3 bases: TGTGCCAGCAGTCGTAGGGACAGCTACGAGCAGTACTTC.

V is TRBV4-2 and J is TRBJ2-7, with D possibly matching TRBD1 (5 bases). V lost 0 bases, J lost 0 bases, and 6 bases lay in between. CDR1 and CDR2 from the germline V gene are LGHNA and YNFKEQ. There are 14 residues in the CDR3. The CDR3 nucleotides read TGTGCCAGCAGCCAAGAACAGGCCTCCTACGAGCAGTACTTC. Translated: CASSQEQASYEQYF.